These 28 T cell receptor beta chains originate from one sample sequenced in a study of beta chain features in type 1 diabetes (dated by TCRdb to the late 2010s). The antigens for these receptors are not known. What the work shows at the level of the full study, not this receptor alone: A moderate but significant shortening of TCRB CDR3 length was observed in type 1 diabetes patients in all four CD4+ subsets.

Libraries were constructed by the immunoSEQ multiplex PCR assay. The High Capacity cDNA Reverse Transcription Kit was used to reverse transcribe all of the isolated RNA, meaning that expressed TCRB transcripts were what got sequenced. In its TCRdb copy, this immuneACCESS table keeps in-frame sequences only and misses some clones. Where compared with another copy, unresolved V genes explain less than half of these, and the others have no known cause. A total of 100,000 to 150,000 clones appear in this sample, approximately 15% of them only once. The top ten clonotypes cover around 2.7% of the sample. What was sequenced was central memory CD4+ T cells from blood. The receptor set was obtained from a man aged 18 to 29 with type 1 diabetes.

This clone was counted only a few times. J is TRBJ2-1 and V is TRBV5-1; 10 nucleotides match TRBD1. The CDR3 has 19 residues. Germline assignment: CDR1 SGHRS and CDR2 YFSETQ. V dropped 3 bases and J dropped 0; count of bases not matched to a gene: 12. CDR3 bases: TGCGCCAGCAGCTCGACAGGGGGCGCAGCGGCCCACTCCTACAATGAGCAGTTCTTC. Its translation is CASSSTGGAAAHSYNEQFF.

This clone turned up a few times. Here the CDR3 reads CSILGAGGGPETQYF. The CDR3 DNA reads as TGCAGCATCCTCGGCGCAGGGGGCGGGCCGGAGACCCAGTACTTC. The genes are TRBV29-1 and TRBJ2-5, with TRBD1 matching over 8 bases. Germline V lookup: CDR1 SQVTM, CDR2 ANQGSEA. The junction had 16 bases not matched to a gene; V was cut back by 8 bases and J by 5 bases. The CDR3 has 15 residues.

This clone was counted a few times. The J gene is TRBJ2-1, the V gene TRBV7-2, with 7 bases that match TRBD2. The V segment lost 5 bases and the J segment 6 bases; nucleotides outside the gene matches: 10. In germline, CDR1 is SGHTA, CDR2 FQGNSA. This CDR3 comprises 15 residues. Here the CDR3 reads CASSLLESGGNEQFF. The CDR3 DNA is TGTGCCAGCAGCCTCCTCGAGTCGGGGGGCAATGAGCAGTTCTTC.

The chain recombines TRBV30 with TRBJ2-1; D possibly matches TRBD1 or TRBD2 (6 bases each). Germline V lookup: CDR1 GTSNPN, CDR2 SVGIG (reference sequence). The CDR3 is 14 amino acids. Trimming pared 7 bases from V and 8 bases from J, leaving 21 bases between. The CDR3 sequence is CASTPGGAGDEQFF. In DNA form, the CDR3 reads TGTGCCTCAACACCAGGCGGGGCAGGGGATGAGCAGTTCTTC. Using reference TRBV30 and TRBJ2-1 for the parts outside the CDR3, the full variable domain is SQTIHQWPATLVQPVGSPLSLECTVEGTSNPNLYWYRQAAGRGLQLLFYSVGIGQISSEVPQNLSASRPQDRQFILSSKKLLLSDSGFYLCASTPGGAGDEQFFGPGTRLTVL.

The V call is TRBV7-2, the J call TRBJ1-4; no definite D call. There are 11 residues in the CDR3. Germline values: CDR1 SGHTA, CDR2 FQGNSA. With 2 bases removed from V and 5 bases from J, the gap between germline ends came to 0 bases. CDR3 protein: CASSLNEKLFF. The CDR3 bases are TGTGCCAGCAGCTTAAATGAAAAACTGTTTTTT.

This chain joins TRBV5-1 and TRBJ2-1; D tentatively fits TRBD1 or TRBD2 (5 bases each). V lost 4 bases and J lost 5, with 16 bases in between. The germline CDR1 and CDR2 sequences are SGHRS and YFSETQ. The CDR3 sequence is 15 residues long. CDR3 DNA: TGCGCCAGCAGCCAGCCGGGACGGGAAGACAATGAGCAGTTCTTC. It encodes CASSQPGREDNEQFF.

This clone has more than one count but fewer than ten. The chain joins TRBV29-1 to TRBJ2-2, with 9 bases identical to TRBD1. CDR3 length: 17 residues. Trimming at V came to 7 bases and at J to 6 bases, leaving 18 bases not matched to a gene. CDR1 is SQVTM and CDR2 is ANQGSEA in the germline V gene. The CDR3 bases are TGCAGCGCGGCCCCGGGACAGGGTGCATGGTCAGCCGGGGAGCTGTTTTTT. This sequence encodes CSAAPGQGAWSAGELFF.

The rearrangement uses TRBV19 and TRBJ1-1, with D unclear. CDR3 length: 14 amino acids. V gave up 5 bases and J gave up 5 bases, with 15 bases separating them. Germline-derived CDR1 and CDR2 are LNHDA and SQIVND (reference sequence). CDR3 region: CASSPHLGETEAFF. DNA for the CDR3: TGTGCCAGTAGTCCCCACCTCGGGGAAACTGAAGCTTTCTTT.

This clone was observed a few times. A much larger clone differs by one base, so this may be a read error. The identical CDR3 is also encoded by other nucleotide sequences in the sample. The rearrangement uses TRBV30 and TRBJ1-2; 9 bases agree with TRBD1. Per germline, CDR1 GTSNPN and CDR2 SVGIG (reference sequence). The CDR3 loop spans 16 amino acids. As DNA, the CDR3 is TGTGCATTAAATCGGGACAGGGCGCTAGCTAACTATGGCTACACCTTC. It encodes CALNRDRALANYGYTF. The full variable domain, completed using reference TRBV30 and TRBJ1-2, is SQTIHQWPATLVQPVGSPLSLECTVEGTSNPNLYWYRQAAGRGLQLLFYSVGIGQISSEVPQNLSASRPQDRQFILSSKKLLLSDSGFYLCALNRDRALANYGYTFGSGTRLTVV.

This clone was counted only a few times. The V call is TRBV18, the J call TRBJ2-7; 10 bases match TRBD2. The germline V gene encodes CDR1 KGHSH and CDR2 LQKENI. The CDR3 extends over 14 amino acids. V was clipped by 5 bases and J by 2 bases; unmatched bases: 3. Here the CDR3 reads CASSTSGATYEQYF. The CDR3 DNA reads TGTGCCAGCTCAACTAGCGGGGCCACCTACGAGCAGTACTTC.

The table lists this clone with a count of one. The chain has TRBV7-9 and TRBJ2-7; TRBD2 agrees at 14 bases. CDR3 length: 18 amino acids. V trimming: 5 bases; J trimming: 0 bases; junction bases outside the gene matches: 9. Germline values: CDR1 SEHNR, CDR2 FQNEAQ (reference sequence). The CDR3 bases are TGTGCCAGCAGCCTCGGACTAGCGGGAGGTACTAGCTCCTACGAGCAGTACTTC. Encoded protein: CASSLGLAGGTSSYEQYF.

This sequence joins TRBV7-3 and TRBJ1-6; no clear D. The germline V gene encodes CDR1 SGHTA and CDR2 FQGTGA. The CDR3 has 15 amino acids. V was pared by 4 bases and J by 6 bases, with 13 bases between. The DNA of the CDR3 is TGTGCCAGCAGCTACGGCCCGGGCCGTAATTCACCCCTCCACTTT. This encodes CASSYGPGRNSPLHF.

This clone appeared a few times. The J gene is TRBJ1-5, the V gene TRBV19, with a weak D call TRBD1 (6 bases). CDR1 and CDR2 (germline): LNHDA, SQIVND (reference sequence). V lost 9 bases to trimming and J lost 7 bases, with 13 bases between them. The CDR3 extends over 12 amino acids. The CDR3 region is CASRGTGQPQHF. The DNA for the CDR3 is TGTGCCAGCAGGGGAACGGGCCAGCCCCAGCATTTT. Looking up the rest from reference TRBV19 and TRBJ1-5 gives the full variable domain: DGGITQSPKYLFRKEGQNVTLSCEQNLNHDAMYWYRQDPGQGLRLIYYSQIVNDFQKGDIAEGYSVSREKKESFPLTVTSAQKNPTAFYLCASRGTGQPQHFGDGTRLSIL.

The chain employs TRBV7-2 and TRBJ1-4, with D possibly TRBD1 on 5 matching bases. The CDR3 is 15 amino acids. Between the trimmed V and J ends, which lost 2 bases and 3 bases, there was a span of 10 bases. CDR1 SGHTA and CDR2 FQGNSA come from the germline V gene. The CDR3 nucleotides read TGTGCCAGCAGCTTACAGGGTCCGTCTAATGAAAAACTGTTTTTT. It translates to CASSLQGPSNEKLFF.

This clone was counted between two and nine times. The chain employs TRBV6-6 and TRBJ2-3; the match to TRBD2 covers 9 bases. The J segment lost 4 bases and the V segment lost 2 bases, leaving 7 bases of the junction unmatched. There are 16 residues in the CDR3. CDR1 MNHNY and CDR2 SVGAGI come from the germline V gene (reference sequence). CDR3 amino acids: CASSYPLAGRADTQYF. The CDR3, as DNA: TGTGCCAGCAGTTACCCACTAGCGGGTCGGGCAGATACGCAGTATTTT.

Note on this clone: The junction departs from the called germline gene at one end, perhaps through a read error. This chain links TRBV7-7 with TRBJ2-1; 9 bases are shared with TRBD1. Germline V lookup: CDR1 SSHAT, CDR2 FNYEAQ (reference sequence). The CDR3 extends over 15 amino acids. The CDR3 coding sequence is TGTGCTAGCAGTTCCGGGACAGGGACCTACAATGAGCAGTTCTTC. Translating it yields CASSSGTGTYNEQFF.

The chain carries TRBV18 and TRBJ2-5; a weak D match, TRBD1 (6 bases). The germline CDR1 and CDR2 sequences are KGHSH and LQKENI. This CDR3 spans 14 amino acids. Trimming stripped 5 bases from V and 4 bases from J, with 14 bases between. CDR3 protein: CASSLSGQGETQYF. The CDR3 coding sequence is TGTGCCAGCTCATTATCGGGACAAGGAGAGACCCAGTACTTC.

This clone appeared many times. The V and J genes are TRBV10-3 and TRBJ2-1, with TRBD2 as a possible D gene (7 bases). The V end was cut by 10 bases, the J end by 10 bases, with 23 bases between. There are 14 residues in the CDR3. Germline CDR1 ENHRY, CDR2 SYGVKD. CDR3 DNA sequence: TGTGCCACCGGGGGGCGGGAGCCGTCGGTGGAGCAGTTCTTC. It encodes CATGGREPSVEQFF.

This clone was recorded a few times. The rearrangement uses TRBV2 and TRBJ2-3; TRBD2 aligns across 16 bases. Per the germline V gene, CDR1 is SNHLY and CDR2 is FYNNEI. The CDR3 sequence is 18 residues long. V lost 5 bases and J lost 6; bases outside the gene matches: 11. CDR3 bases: TGTGCCAGCAGTCTAACCGGGACTAGCGGGAGGGAGCTGGATACGCAGTATTTT. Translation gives CASSLTGTSGRELDTQYF. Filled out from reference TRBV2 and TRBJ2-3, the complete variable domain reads EPEVTQTPSHQVTQMGQEVILRCVPISNHLYFYWYRQILGQKVEFLVSFYNNEISEKSEIFDDQFSVERPDGSNFTLKIRSTKLEDSAMYFCASSLTGTSGRELDTQYFGPGTRLTVL.

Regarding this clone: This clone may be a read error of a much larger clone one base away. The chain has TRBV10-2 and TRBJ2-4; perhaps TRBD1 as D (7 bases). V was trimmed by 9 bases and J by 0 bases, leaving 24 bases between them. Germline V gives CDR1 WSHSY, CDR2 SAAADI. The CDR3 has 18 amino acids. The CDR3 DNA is TGCGCCAGGCGGGAAGGGACAGCTCTGAGACTAGCCAAAAACATTCAGTACTTC. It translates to CARREGTALRLAKNIQYF.

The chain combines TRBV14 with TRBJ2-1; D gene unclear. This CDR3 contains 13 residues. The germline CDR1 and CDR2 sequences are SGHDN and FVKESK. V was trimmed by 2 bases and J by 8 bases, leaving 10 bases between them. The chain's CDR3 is CASSQRIRDEQFF. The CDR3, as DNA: TGTGCCAGCAGCCAAAGGATCCGCGATGAGCAGTTCTTC.

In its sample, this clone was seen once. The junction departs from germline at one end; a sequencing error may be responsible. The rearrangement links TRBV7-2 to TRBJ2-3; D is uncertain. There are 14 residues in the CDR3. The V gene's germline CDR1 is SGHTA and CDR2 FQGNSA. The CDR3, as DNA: TGCGCCAGCAGCCAAGTCGCTAGCACAGATACGCAGTATTTT. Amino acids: CASSQVASTDTQYF.

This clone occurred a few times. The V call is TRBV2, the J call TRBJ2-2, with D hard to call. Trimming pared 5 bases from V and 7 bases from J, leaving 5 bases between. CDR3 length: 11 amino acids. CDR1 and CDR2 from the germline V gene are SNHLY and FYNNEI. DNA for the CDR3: TGTGCCAGCAGTTATAACGGGGAGCTGTTTTTT. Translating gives CASSYNGELFF. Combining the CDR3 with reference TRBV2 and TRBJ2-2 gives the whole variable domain EPEVTQTPSHQVTQMGQEVILRCVPISNHLYFYWYRQILGQKVEFLVSFYNNEISEKSEIFDDQFSVERPDGSNFTLKIRSTKLEDSAMYFCASSYNGELFFGEGSRLTVL.

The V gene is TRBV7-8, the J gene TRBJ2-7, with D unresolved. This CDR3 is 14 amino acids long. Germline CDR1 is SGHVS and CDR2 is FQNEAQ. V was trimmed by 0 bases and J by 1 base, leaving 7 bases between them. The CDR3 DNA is TGTGCCAGCAGCTTAGCGGATCGGTCCTACGAGCAGTACTTC. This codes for CASSLADRSYEQYF.

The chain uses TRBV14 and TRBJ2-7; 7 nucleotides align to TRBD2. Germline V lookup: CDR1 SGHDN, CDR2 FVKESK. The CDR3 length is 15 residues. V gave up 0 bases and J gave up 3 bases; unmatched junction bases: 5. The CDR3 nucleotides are TGTGCCAGCAGCCAAGAGTCAGCGGGGCACTACGAGCAGTACTTC. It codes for CASSQESAGHYEQYF.

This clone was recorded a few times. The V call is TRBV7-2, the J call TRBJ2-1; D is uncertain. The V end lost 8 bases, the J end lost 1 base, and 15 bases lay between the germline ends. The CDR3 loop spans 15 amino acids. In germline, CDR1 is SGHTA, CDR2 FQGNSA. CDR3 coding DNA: TGTGCCAGCTCGCTGAGGAGAAGTTCCTACAATGAGCAGTTCTTC. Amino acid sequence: CASSLRRSSYNEQFF.

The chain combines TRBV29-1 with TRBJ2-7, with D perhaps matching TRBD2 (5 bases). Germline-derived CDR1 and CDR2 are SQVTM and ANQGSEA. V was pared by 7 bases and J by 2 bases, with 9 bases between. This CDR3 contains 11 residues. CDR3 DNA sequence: TGCAGCGCTCGGGAAGCCTACGAGCAGTACTTC. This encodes CSAREAYEQYF.

The CDR3: CASSVARGSYNEQFF. DNA of the CDR3: TGTGCCAGCAGCGTAGCTAGGGGATCCTACAATGAGCAGTTCTTC. The rearrangement links TRBV9 to TRBJ2-1, with D possibly TRBD1 on 5 matching bases. This CDR3 is built from 15 residues. The V end lost 0 bases, the J end lost 1 base, and 8 bases lay between the germline ends. Germline V gene sequence: CDR1 SGDLS, CDR2 YYNGEE.